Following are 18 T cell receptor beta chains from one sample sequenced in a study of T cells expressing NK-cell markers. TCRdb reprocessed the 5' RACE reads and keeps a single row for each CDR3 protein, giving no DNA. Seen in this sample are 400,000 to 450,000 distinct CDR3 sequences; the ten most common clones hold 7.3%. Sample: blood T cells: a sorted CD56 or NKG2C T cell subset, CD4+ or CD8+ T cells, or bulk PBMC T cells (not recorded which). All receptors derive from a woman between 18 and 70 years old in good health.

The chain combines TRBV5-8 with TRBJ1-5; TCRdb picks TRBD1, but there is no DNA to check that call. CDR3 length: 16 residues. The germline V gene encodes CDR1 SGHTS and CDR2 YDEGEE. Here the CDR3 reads CASSESGQAGNQPQHF.

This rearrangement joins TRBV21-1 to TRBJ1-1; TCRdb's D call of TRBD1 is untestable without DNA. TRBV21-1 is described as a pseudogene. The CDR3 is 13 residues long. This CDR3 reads CASRPGRDTEAFF.

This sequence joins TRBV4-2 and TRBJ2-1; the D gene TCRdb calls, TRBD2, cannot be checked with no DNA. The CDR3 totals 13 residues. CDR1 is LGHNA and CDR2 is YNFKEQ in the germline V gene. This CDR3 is CASSQAREYEQFF.

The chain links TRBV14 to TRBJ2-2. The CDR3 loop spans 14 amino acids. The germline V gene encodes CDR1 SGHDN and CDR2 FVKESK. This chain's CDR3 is CASSQGQYTGELFF.

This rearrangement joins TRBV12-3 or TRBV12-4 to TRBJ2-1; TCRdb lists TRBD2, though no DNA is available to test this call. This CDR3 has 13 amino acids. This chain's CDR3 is CASTLGYGRFSFF.

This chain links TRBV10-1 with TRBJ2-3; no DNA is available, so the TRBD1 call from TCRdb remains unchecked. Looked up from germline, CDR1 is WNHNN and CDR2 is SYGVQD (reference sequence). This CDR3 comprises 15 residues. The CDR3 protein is CASSLRDRATDTQYF.

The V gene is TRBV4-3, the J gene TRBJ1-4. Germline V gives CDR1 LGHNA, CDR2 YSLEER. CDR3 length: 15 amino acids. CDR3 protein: CASSQEHRVDEKLFF.

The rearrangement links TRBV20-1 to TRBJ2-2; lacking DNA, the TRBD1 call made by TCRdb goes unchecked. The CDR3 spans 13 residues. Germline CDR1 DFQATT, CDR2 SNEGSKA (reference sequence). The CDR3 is CSVGTGGPGELFF.

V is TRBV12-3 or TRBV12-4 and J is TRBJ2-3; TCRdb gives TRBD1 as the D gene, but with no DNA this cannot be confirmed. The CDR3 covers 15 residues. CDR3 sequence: CASSLFRQGTDTQYF.

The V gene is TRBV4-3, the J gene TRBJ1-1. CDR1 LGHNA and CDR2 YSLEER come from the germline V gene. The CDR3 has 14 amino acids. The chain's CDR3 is CASSQGSGNTEAFF.

CDR3 residues: CSGGAGPYEQYF. The chain is built from TRBV20-1 and TRBJ2-7; the D call of TRBD1 rests on TCRdb alone, since no DNA is present to check it. CDR1 DFQATT and CDR2 SNEGSKA come from the germline V gene (reference sequence). This CDR3 comprises 12 residues.

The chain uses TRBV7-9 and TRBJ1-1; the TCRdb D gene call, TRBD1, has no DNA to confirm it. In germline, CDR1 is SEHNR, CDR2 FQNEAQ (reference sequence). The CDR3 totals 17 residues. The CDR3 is CASSSPGQGPRYTEAFF.

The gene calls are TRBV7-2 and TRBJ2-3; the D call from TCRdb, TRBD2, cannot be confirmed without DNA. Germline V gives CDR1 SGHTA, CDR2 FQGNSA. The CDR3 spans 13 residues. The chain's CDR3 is CASSFSGAASLLF.

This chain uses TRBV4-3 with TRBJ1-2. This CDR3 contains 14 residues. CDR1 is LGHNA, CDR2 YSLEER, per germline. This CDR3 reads CASSQELGEYGYTF.

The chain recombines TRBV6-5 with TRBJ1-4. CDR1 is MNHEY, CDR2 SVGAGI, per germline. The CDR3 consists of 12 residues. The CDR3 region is CASSQLGDKLFF.

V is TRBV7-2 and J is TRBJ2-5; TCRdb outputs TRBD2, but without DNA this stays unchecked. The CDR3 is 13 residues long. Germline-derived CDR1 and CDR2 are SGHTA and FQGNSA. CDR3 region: CASSFQTSPTQYF.

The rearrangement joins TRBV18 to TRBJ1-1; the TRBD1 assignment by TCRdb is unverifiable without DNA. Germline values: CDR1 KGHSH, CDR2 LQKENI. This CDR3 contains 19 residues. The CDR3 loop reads CASSPDPLGARYMNTEAFF.

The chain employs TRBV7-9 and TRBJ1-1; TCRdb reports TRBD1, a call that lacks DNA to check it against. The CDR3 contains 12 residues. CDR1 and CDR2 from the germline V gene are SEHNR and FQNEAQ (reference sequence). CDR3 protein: CASSFAGAEAFF.